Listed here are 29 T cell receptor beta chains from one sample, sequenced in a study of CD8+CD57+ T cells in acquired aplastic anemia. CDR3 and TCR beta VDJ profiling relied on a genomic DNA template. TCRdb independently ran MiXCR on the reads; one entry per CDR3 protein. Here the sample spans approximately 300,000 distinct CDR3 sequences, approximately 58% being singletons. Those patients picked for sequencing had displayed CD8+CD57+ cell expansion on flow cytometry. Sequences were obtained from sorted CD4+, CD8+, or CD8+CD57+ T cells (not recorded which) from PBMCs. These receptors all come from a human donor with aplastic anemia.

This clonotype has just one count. In nucleotides, the CDR3 is TGCAGTGCTAGAGACGTTCCGGGACTGCAGCAGTACTTC. Translated, it gives CSARDVPGLQQYF. The chain uses TRBV20-1 and TRBJ2-7; TRBD2 is a possible D gene (6 bases). The CDR3 length is 13 residues. The V gene lost 0 bases and the J gene lost 8 bases, with 14 bases spanning the gap. Germline V gene data show CDR1 as DFQATT and CDR2 as SNEGSKA (reference sequence).

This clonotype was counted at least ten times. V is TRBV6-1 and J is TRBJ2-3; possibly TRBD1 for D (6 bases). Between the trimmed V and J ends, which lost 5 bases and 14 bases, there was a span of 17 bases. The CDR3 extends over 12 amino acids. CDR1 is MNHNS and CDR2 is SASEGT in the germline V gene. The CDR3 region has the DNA TGTGCCAGCAGTCCCCTGGGGGACAATTGGTATTTT. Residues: CASSPLGDNWYF.

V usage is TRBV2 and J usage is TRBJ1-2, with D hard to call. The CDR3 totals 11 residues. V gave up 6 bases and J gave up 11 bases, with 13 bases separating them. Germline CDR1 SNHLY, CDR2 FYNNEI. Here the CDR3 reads CASSKMRVYTF. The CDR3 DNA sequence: TGTGCCAGCAGCAAAATGAGAGTTTACACCTTC.

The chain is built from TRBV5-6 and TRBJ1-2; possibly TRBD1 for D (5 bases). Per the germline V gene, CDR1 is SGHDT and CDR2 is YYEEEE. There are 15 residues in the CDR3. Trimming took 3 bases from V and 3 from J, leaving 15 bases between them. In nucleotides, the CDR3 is TGTGCCAGCAGCTCGGCAGGGATGGTAGACTATGGCTACACCTTC. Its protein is CASSSAGMVDYGYTF.

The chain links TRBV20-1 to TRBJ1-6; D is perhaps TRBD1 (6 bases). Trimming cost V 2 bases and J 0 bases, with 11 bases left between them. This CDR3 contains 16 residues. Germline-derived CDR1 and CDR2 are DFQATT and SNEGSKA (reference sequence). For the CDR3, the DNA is TGCAGTGCTAGATCCGGGGGCAGCTCCTATAATTCACCCCTCCACTTT. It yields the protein CSARSGGSSYNSPLHF.

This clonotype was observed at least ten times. CDR3 protein: CASSQEWRQGQETQYF. DNA of the CDR3: TGCGCCAGCAGCCAAGAGTGGAGACAGGGGCAAGAGACCCAGTACTTC. The rearrangement links TRBV4-1 to TRBJ2-5; 8 nucleotides match TRBD1. The CDR3 covers 16 residues. CDR1 is MGHRA and CDR2 is YSYEKL in the germline V gene. V was clipped by 0 bases and J by 2 bases; unmatched bases: 5.

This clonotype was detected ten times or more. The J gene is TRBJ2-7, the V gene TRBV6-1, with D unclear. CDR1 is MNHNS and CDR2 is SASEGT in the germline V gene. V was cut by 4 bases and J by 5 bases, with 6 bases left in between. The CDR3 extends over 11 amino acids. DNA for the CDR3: TGTGCCAGCAGTGTTCGAGACGAGCAGTACTTC. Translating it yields CASSVRDEQYF.

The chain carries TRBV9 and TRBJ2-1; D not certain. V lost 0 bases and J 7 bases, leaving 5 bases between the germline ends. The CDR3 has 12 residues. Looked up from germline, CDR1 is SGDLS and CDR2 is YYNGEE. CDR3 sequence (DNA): TGTGCCAGCAGCGTAGTTGAGAATGAGCAGTTCTTC. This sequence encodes CASSVVENEQFF.

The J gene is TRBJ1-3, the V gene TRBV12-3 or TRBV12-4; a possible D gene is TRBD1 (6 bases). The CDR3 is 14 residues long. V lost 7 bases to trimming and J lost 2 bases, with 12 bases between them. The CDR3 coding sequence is TGTGCCAGCAAATCCGGGACAACTGGAAACACCATATATTTT. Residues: CASKSGTTGNTIYF.

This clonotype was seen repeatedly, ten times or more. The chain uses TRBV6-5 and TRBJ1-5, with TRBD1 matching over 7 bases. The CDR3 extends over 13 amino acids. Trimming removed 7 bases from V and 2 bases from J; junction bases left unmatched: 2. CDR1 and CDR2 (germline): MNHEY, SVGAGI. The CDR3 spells CASKGTGNQPQHF. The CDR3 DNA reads TGTGCCAGCAAGGGGACAGGCAATCAGCCCCAGCATTTT.

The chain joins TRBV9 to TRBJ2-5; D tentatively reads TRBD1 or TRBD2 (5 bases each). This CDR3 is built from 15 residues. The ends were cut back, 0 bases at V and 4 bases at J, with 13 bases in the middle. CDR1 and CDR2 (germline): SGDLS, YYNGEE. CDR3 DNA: TGTGCCAGCAGCGTAGGGTCGAGGGGCTCAGAGACCCAGTACTTC. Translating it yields CASSVGSRGSETQYF.

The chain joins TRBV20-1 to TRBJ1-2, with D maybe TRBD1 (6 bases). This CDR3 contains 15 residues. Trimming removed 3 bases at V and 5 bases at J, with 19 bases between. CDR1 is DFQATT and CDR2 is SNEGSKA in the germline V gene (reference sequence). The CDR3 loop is CSARDSSRGRYGYTF. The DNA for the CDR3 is TGCAGTGCTAGGGACAGTTCCCGGGGGCGATATGGCTACACCTTC.

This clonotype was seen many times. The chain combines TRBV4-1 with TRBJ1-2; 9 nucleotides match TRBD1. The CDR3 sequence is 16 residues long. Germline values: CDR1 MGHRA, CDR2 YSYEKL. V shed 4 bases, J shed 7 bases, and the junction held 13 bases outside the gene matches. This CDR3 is CASSLAGGQGIGGYTF. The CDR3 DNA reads TGCGCCAGCAGCCTCGCTGGAGGACAGGGGATAGGTGGCTACACCTTC.

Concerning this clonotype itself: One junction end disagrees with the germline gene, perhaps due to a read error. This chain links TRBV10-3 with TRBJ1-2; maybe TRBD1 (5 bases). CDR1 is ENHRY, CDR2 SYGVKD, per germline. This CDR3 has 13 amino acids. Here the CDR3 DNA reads TGTGCCATCAGTTACCGCGGGGGGGATGGCTACACCTTT. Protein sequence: CAISYRGGDGYTF.

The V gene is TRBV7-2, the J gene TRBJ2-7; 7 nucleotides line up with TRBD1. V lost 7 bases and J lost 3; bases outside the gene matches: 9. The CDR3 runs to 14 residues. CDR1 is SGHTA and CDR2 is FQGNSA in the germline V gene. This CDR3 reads CASTYGTAVYEQYF. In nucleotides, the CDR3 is TGTGCCAGCACCTACGGGACAGCTGTCTACGAGCAGTACTTC.

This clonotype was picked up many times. Written as DNA, the CDR3 is TGTGCCAGCAGCCCGGGACTACCCCCGGAGACCCAGTACTTC. This codes for CASSPGLPPETQYF. The chain links TRBV5-8 to TRBJ2-5, with 7 nucleotides matching TRBD2. The germline CDR1 and CDR2 sequences are SGHTS and YDEGEE. V shed 4 bases and J 5 bases; nucleotides not matched to a gene: 8. CDR3 length: 14 amino acids.

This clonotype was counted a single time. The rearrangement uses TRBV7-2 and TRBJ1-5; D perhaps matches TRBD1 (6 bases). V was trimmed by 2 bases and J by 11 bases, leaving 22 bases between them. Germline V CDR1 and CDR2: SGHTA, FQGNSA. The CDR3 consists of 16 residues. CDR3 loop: CASSLMGWTVQETQHF. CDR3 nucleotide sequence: TGTGCCAGCAGCTTAATGGGCTGGACAGTCCAAGAGACCCAGCATTTT.

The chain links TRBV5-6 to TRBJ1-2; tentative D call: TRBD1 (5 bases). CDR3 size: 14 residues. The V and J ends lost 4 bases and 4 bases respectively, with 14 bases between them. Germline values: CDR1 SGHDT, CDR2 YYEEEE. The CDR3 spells CASSLDSGGYGYTF. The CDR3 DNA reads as TGTGCCAGCAGCCTCGACAGCGGGGGCTATGGCTACACCTTC.

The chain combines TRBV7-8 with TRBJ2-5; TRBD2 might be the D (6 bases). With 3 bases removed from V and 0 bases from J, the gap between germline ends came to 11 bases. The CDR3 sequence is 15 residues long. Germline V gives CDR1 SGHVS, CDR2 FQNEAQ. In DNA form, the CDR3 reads TGTGCCAGCAGCTTGGGGGACTGGTACCAAGAGACCCAGTACTTC. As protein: CASSLGDWYQETQYF.

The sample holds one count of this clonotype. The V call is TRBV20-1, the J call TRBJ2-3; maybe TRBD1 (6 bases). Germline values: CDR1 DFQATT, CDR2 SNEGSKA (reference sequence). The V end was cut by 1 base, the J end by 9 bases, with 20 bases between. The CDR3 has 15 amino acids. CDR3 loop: CSARGQNLGTWTQYF. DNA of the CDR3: TGCAGTGCTAGAGGACAGAATTTGGGGACATGGACGCAGTATTTT.

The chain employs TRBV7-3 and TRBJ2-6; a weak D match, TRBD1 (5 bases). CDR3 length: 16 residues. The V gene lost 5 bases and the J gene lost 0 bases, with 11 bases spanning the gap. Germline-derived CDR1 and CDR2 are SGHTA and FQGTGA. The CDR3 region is CASSQPTASGANVLTF. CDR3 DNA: TGTGCCAGCAGCCAACCGACAGCCTCTGGGGCCAACGTCCTGACTTTC.

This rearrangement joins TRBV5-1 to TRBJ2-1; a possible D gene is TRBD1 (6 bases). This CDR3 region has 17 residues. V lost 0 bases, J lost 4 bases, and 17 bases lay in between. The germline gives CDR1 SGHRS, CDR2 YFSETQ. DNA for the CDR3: TGCGCCAGCAGCTTGGAGGTGGGGGCGTACCAATACAATGAGCAGTTCTTC. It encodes CASSLEVGAYQYNEQFF.

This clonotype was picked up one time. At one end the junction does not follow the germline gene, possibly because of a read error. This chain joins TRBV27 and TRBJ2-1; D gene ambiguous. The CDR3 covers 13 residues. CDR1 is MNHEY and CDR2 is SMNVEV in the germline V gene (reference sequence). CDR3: CASSFSSSYEHYF. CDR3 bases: TGTGCCAGCAGTTTTTCGAGTTCCTACGAGCATTACTTC.

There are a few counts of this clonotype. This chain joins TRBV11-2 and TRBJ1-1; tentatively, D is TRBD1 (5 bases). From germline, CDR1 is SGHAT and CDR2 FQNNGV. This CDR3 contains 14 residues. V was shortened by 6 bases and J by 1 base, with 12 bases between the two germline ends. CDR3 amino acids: CASRMAGRNTEAFF. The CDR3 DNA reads TGTGCCAGCAGAATGGCGGGACGGAACACTGAAGCTTTCTTT.

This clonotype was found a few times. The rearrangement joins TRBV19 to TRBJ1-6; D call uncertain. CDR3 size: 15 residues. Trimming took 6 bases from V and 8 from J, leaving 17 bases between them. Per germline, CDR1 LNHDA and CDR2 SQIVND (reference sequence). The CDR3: CASRTGGRVDSPLHF. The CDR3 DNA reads TGTGCCAGTAGGACGGGAGGAAGGGTTGATTCACCCCTCCACTTT.

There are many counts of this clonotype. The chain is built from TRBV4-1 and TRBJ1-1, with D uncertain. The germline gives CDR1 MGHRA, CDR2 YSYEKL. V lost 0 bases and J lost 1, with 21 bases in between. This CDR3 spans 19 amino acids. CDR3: CASSQDPVRARPENTEAFF. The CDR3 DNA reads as TGCGCCAGCAGCCAAGATCCAGTCAGAGCCCGACCCGAGAACACTGAAGCTTTCTTT.

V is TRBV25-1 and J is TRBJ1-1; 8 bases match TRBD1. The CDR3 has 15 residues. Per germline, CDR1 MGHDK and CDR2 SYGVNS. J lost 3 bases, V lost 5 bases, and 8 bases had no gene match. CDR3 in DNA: TGTGCCAGCAGTCCTCAGGGGGCCGGGGACACTGAAGCTTTCTTT. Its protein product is CASSPQGAGDTEAFF.

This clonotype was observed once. DNA of the CDR3: TGTGCCAGCAGCTCGACTAGTTTGGATACGCAGTATTTT. This gives the protein CASSSTSLDTQYF. V is TRBV7-2 and J is TRBJ2-3; the D gene is possibly TRBD2 (6 bases). V lost 4 bases, J lost 6 bases, and 11 bases lay in between. This CDR3 is 13 amino acids long. Germline CDR1 reads SGHTA; CDR2 reads FQGNSA.

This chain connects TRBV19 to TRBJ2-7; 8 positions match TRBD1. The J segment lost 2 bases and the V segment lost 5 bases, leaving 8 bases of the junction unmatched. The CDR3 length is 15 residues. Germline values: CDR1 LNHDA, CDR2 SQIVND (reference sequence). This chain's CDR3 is CASSYGTGGTYEQYF. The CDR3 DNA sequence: TGTGCCAGTAGTTATGGTACAGGGGGAACCTACGAGCAGTACTTC.